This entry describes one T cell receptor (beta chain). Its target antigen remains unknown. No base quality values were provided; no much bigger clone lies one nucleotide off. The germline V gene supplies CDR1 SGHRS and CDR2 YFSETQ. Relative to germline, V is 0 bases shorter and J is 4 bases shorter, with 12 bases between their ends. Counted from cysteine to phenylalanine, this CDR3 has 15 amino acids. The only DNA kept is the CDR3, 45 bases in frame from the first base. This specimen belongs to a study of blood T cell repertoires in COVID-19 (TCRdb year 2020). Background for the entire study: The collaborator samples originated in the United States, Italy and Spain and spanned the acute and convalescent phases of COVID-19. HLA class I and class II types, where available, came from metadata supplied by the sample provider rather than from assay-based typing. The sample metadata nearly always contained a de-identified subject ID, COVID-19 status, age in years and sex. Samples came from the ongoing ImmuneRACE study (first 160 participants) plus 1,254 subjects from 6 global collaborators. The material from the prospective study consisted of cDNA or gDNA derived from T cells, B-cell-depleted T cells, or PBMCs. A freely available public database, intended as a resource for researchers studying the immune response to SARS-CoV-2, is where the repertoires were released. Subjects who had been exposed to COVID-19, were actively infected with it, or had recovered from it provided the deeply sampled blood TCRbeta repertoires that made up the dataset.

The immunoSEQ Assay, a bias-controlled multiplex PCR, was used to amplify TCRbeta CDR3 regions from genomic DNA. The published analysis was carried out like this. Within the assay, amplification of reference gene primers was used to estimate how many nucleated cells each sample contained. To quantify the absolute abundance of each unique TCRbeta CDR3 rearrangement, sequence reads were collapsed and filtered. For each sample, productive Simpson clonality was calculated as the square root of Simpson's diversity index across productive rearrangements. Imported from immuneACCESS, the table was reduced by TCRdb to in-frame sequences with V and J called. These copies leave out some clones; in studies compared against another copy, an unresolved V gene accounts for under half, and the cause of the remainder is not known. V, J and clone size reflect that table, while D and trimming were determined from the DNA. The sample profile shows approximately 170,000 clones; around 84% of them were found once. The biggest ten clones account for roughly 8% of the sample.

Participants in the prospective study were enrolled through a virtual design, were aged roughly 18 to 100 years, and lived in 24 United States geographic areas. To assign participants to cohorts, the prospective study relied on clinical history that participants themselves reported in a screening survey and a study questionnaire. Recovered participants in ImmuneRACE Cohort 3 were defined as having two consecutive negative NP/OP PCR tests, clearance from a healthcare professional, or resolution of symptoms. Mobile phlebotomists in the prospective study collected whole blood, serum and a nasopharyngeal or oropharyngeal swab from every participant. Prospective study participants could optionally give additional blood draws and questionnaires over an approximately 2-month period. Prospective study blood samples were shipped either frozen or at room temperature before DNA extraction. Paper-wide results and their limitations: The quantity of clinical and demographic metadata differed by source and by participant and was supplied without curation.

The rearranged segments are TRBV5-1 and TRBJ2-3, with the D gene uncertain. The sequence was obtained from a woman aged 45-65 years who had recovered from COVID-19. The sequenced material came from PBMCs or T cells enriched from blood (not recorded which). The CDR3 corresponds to CASSLGRSGSDTQYF. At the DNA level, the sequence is TGCGCCAGCAGCTTGGGTCGGTCAGGTTCAGATACGCAGTATTTT.